The clone carrying this T cell receptor (beta chain) has at least ten counts. This sample is drawn from a study of T cells in Graves' hyperthyroidism and ophthalmopathy. RNA transcripts yielded amplified TCR beta CDR3 regions. TCR CDR3 underwent first-round RT-PCR with the HTBI primer set. TCRdb re-called the multiplex PCR reads with MiXCR, one entry per CDR3 protein. The data hold fewer than 700,000 distinct CDR3 sequences, with about a sixth observed a single time. Exclusion followed for patients with uncontrolled infection, other autoimmune disease, pregnancy or lactation. The V segment lost 5 bases and the J segment 5 bases; nucleotides outside the gene matches: 7. The CDR3 has 15 residues. CDR1 is SNHLY and CDR2 is FYNNEI in the germline V gene.

This TCR was sampled from a woman under 30 with Graves' ophthalmopathy. The sequencing input was blood. V and J are TRBV2 and TRBJ1-4, with 8 nucleotides matching TRBD1. Written as DNA, the CDR3 is TGTGCCAGCAGTCCCCAGGGGGCGAAGAATGAAAAACTGTTTTTT. Its protein is CASSPQGAKNEKLFF.